The clone carrying this TCR beta chain was seen ten or more times. TCRdb analysed the 5' RACE reads with MiXCR anew, one entry per CDR3 protein. The sample lists around 45,000 distinct CDR3 sequences; 22% were seen once. The ends lost 3 bases at V and 2 bases at J; junction bases unmatched: 3. From germline, CDR1 is SGHVS and CDR2 FQNEAQ. The CDR3 runs to 14 residues. The data are from a study of spatial heterogeneity in lung cancer. The time point: blood at routine non-recurrence follow-up after resection. In each case, whole RNA from tumor, nontumor lung or frozen PBMC was sequenced unsorted. The genes are TRBV7-8 and TRBJ2-7, with TRBD1 identical over 8 bases. Here the sequenced sample was PBMCs, taken at follow-up. This receptor was identified in a female donor with early-stage non-small cell lung cancer. CDR3 DNA: TGTGCCAGCAGCTTGGACAGGGTTCCCTACGAGCAGTACTTC. It specifies CASSLDRVPYEQYF.